Listed here is a single T cell receptor beta chain. Methods used by the authors: For nucleated cells, counts were estimated from reference gene primer amplification. Using immunoSEQ multiplex PCR, the repertoire was profiled, and TCRdb retains in-frame clones only, with some absent. V and J calls plus clone size are reproduced from that table; the DNA served to infer D and trimming. The sample consists of roughly 140,000 clones, approximately 84% of them appearing once. The record originates from a study of blood T cell repertoires in COVID-19. On the study more broadly: The samples span acute and convalescent COVID-19 from the United States, Italy and Spain.

Germline V gene sequence: CDR1 SGHNT, CDR2 YYREEE (reference sequence). V shed 1 base, J shed 5 bases, and the junction held 4 bases outside the gene matches. The CDR3 is made up of 14 amino acids. Sequenced material: peripheral blood. This TCR was sampled from a human donor in a cohort sampled during active COVID-19. This chain uses TRBV5-4 with TRBJ2-3; 7 bases map to TRBD2. CDR3 sequence (DNA): TGTGCCAGCAGCTTGTCGACTAGCCGAGATACGCAGTATTTT. Residues: CASSLSTSRDTQYF.